These 28 T cell receptor beta chains were sequenced from one sample in a study of CD8 T cells in Susac syndrome. cDNA came from roughly 0.53 to 1 ug RNA primed by random hexamers. TCRdb re-called the immunoSEQ multiplex PCR reads through MiXCR, storing one row per CDR3 protein. The repertoire holds 170,000 or so distinct CDR3 sequences, with around 93% as singletons. The sample taken for sequencing was CD4+ T cells from PBMCs. Receptors originate from a human donor with multiple sclerosis.

The chain carries TRBV20-1 and TRBJ2-5; 7 positions agree with TRBD2. The CDR3 runs 16 residues. Trimming removed 1 base from V and 5 bases from J; junction bases left unmatched: 13. CDR1 DFQATT and CDR2 SNEGSKA come from the germline V gene (reference sequence). CDR3 in DNA: TGCAGTGCTAGAGCCTCGATCGGAGCGGGGTGGGAGACCCAGTACTTC. It is translated as CSARASIGAGWETQYF.

This clonotype occurred once. This rearrangement joins TRBV20-1 to TRBJ1-1; TRBD1 agrees at 7 bases. CDR1 DFQATT and CDR2 SNEGSKA come from the germline V gene (reference sequence). The CDR3 is 13 amino acids. The V segment lost 4 bases and the J segment 0 bases; nucleotides outside the gene matches: 2. This chain's CDR3 is CSANRGMNTEAFF. For the CDR3, the DNA is TGCAGTGCTAACAGGGGCATGAACACTGAAGCTTTCTTT.

This clonotype was found once. The chain links TRBV12-5 to TRBJ2-7; D not certain. There are 13 residues in the CDR3. Germline V gene lookup returns CDR1 LGHNT and CDR2 FRNRAP. V lost 3 bases and J lost 3, with 9 bases in between. The CDR3, as DNA: TGTGCTAGTGGTTTTGGGCCGGGCTACGAGCAGTACTTC. Its protein product is CASGFGPGYEQYF.

This chain connects TRBV9 to TRBJ2-1; D may be TRBD1 or TRBD2 (5 bases each). This CDR3 region has 15 residues. CDR1 is SGDLS, CDR2 YYNGEE, per germline. V was cut by 0 bases and J by 5 bases, with 12 bases left in between. The CDR3 loop reads CASSVVWGPNNEQFF. CDR3 bases: TGTGCCAGCAGCGTAGTTTGGGGACCTAACAATGAGCAGTTCTTC.

The rearrangement uses TRBV5-6 and TRBJ1-3, with D unclear. In germline, CDR1 is SGHDT, CDR2 YYEEEE. V shed 4 bases and J shed 3 bases, with 14 bases lying between them. This CDR3 is built from 15 residues. CDR3 coding DNA: TGTGCCAGCAGCCCGGACGGACTGGGTGGAAACACCATATATTTT. Translated, it gives CASSPDGLGGNTIYF.

The genes are TRBV30 and TRBJ1-6; D gene unclear. The CDR3 length is 15 residues. From germline, CDR1 is GTSNPN and CDR2 SVGIG (reference sequence). Between the trimmed V and J ends, which lost 5 bases and 10 bases, there was a span of 21 bases. The CDR3 here is CAWDVMGQARSPLHF. The CDR3 coding sequence is TGTGCCTGGGATGTCATGGGCCAGGCTCGGTCACCCCTCCACTTT.

CDR3 coding DNA: TGTGCCAGCAGAACGACTAGCGGGGGGCCCATCACAGATACGCAGTATTTT. This codes for CASRTTSGGPITDTQYF. This rearrangement joins TRBV28 to TRBJ2-3; 13 positions match TRBD2. The germline gives CDR1 MDHEN, CDR2 SYDVKM. Trimming at V came to 6 bases and at J to 2 bases, leaving 8 bases not matched to a gene. The length of the CDR3 is 17 residues.

This chain's CDR3 is CATNPPPWQLCKNIQYF. CDR3 coding DNA: TGCGCCACCAACCCTCCTCCGTGGCAGCTATGCAAAAACATTCAGTACTTC. This rearrangement joins TRBV23-1 to TRBJ2-4; D is unclear. TRBV23-1 is annotated as an ORF whose role is uncertain. The CDR3 has 17 residues. V lost 10 bases and J 3 bases, leaving 25 bases between the germline ends.

The J gene is TRBJ1-2, the V gene TRBV6-6; no definite D call. Germline V gene lookup returns CDR1 MNHNY and CDR2 SVGAGI (reference sequence). V was trimmed by 11 bases and J by 2 bases, leaving 9 bases between them. The CDR3 runs to 11 residues. The CDR3 nucleotides read TGTGCCTCCAACCAAAACTATGGCTACACCTTC. This translates into CASNQNYGYTF.

V is TRBV2 and J is TRBJ2-5; D not resolved. V lost 4 bases and J lost 5, with 8 bases in between. The CDR3 is 12 amino acids. Germline CDR1 and CDR2: SNHLY and FYNNEI. CDR3 nucleotide sequence: TGTGCCAGCAGTGTCATGCGGGAGACCCAGTACTTC. This translates into CASSVMRETQYF.

The chain has TRBV30 and TRBJ1-4; D remains unclear. Trimming took off 0 bases at V and 0 bases at J, with 11 bases between the two ends. The germline CDR1 and CDR2 sequences are GTSNPN and SVGIG (reference sequence). CDR3 length: 16 amino acids. CDR3 nucleotide sequence: TGTGCCTGGAGTGTACCCGGGCGGGCAACTAATGAAAAACTGTTTTTT. Residues: CAWSVPGRATNEKLFF.

The CDR3 DNA reads as TGCGCCAGCAGCTTGCTAGCGTTGTACAATGAGCAGTTCTTC. Its translation is CASSLLALYNEQFF. The chain recombines TRBV5-1 with TRBJ2-1; TRBD2 might be the D (6 bases). V was pared by 1 base and J by 4 bases, with 9 bases between. The CDR3 contains 14 residues. Germline CDR1 reads SGHRS; CDR2 reads YFSETQ. Supplemented by reference TRBV5-1 and TRBJ2-1, the full variable domain reads KAGVTQTPRYLIKTRGQQVTLSCSPISGHRSVSWYQQTPGQGLQFLFEYFSETQRNKGNFPGRFSGRQFSNSRSEMNVSTLELGDSALYLCASSLLALYNEQFFGPGTRLTVL.

This chain joins TRBV6-5 and TRBJ2-2; D is unresolved. CDR3 length: 13 residues. The germline V gene has CDR1 MNHEY and CDR2 SVGAGI. V was trimmed by 7 bases and J by 2 bases, leaving 8 bases between them. The CDR3 region has the DNA TGTGCCAGCAATCGCCTTAACACCGGGGAGCTGTTTTTT. Its protein product is CASNRLNTGELFF.

The rearrangement uses TRBV7-6 and TRBJ2-6; 10 nucleotides match TRBD1. Germline-derived CDR1 and CDR2 are SGHVS and FNYEAQ. V was clipped by 5 bases and J by 1 base; unmatched bases: 8. The CDR3 contains 18 residues. The CDR3 spells CASSTRGQGGSGANVLTF. For the CDR3, the DNA is TGTGCCAGCAGCACCCGAGGACAGGGGGGGTCTGGGGCCAACGTCCTGACTTTC.

The chain employs TRBV19 and TRBJ1-1; D unclear. The CDR3 contains 13 residues. Trimming pared 5 bases from V and 0 bases from J, leaving 7 bases between. Looked up from germline, CDR1 is LNHDA and CDR2 is SQIVND (reference sequence). The CDR3 nucleotides read TGTGCCAGTAGTGGACTGCTGAACACTGAAGCTTTCTTT. Translated, it gives CASSGLLNTEAFF.

The chain recombines TRBV6-2 or TRBV6-3 with TRBJ1-5, with D maybe TRBD1 (6 bases). The V end was cut by 5 bases, the J end by 4 bases, with 12 bases between. This CDR3 contains 14 residues. CDR1 and CDR2 from the germline V gene are MNHEY and SVGEGT. As DNA, the CDR3 is TGTGCCAGCAGTAACAGGGCCGGGAATCAGCCCCAGCATTTT. Its protein product is CASSNRAGNQPQHF.

V gene TRBV20-1 combines with J gene TRBJ2-1, with D perhaps being TRBD1 or TRBD2 (6 bases each). Trimming cost V 5 bases and J 2 bases, with 19 bases left between them. Germline V gene lookup returns CDR1 DFQATT and CDR2 SNEGSKA (reference sequence). The CDR3 contains 16 residues. The CDR3, as DNA: TGCAGTGCTGAACCGCTCGTGGGGGGCGCCTACAATGAGCAGTTCTTC. It translates to CSAEPLVGGAYNEQFF.

This chain links TRBV6-2 or TRBV6-3 with TRBJ2-7; 12 nucleotides line up with TRBD2. Losses at the gene ends were 6 bases for V and 6 bases for J; bases not matched to a gene: 15. The CDR3 length is 17 residues. CDR1 is MNHEY, CDR2 SVGEGT, per germline. The CDR3 is CASSSPARLAGEGEQYF. CDR3 bases: TGTGCCAGCAGCTCCCCGGCTCGACTAGCGGGAGAGGGCGAGCAGTACTTC.

The V call is TRBV12-3 or TRBV12-4, the J call TRBJ1-4; D is perhaps TRBD1 (6 bases). The V end lost 6 bases, the J end lost 8 bases, and 16 bases lay between the germline ends. This CDR3 region has 14 residues. The CDR3 region has the DNA TGTGCCAGCAGCCCCGGGGGCTCGAACGAAAAACTGTTTTTT. This codes for CASSPGGSNEKLFF.

CDR3 nucleotides: TGTGCCAGCAGTTTGACTAGCGGGGGTGGGCAGTTCTTC. This translates into CASSLTSGGGQFF. The chain has TRBV6-5 and TRBJ2-1; 12 positions match TRBD2. The CDR3 runs to 13 residues. V gave up 4 bases and J gave up 12 bases; unmatched junction bases: 4. Germline CDR1 MNHEY, CDR2 SVGAGI.

This chain joins TRBV2 and TRBJ1-4; D ambiguous. The CDR3 totals 14 residues. Trimming shortened V by 4 bases and J by 7 bases, and 13 bases separated the two germline ends. From germline, CDR1 is SNHLY and CDR2 FYNNEI. The CDR3 DNA is TGTGCCAGCAGTGCTAGGGTGGTGACTGAAAAACTGTTTTTT. Its translation: CASSARVVTEKLFF.

The V and J genes are TRBV6-5 and TRBJ1-3, with D unclear. V was trimmed by 0 bases and J by 0 bases, leaving 12 bases between them. The CDR3 has 17 amino acids. Germline loops: CDR1 MNHEY, CDR2 SVGAGI. CDR3 nucleotides: TGTGCCAGCAGTTACTCGAGTTCGTCGGACTCTGGAAACACCATATATTTT. Translating it yields CASSYSSSSDSGNTIYF.

This clonotype has just a few counts. The rearrangement links TRBV7-9 to TRBJ2-3; D assignment may be TRBD1 or TRBD2 (5 bases each). The V gene's germline CDR1 is SEHNR and CDR2 FQNEAQ (reference sequence). V dropped 1 base and J dropped 3 bases, with 11 bases sitting between them. This CDR3 region has 15 residues. The CDR3 protein is CASSLGGAGTDTQYF. The CDR3 DNA sequence: TGTGCCAGCAGCTTAGGAGGGGCCGGAACAGATACGCAGTATTTT.

V is TRBV7-9 and J is TRBJ1-3; D gene ambiguous. The CDR3 is made up of 14 amino acids. V dropped 4 bases and J dropped 8 bases, with 15 bases sitting between them. Germline CDR1 SEHNR, CDR2 FQNEAQ (reference sequence). The CDR3, as DNA: TGTGCCAGCAGCTCCAAGACCAAAGCGGACACCATATATTTT. Translating it yields CASSSKTKADTIYF.

V usage is TRBV30 and J usage is TRBJ2-7; D perhaps matches TRBD2 (6 bases). From germline, CDR1 is GTSNPN and CDR2 SVGIG (reference sequence). The CDR3 is made up of 11 amino acids. V dropped 6 bases and J dropped 6 bases, with 12 bases sitting between them. The CDR3 sequence: CACYVGGEQYF. CDR3 in DNA: TGTGCCTGTTACGTGGGAGGCGAGCAGTACTTC.

This chain uses TRBV6-2 or TRBV6-3 with TRBJ2-7; 7 bases agree with TRBD2. The germline V gene has CDR1 MNHEY and CDR2 SVGEGT. The trim removed 7 bases at V and 2 bases at J, leaving 11 bases unmatched. The CDR3 consists of 15 residues. Written as DNA, the CDR3 is TGTGCCAGCACTACCTACTGGGGGGGGACCTACGAGCAGTACTTC. Translating gives CASTTYWGGTYEQYF.

The rearrangement links TRBV4-2 to TRBJ2-2; 8 bases are shared with TRBD2. V shed 0 bases and J 5 bases; nucleotides not matched to a gene: 5. The CDR3 is made up of 16 amino acids. Germline V gives CDR1 LGHNA, CDR2 YNFKEQ. The CDR3 loop reads CASSQDSAGGTGELFF. The CDR3 nucleotides read TGTGCCAGCAGCCAAGATAGTGCGGGGGGTACCGGGGAGCTGTTTTTT.

The count of this clonotype is one. This sequence joins TRBV28 and TRBJ2-7, with D possibly matching TRBD1 (6 bases). CDR1 and CDR2 from the germline V gene are MDHEN and SYDVKM. The germline V and J ends were trimmed by 1 base and 6 bases, with 7 bases remaining between them. The CDR3 consists of 12 residues. CDR3 DNA: TGTGCCAGCAGTTTATTGGGGGCCGAGCAGTACTTC. The encoded protein is CASSLLGAEQYF.